These T cell receptor beta chains were read from a single sample in a study of molecular identifiers for immune sequencing clone quantification. TCRdb ran MiXCR on the PCR reads and lists one entry per CDR3 protein. This sample has about 510,000 distinct CDR3 sequences; 25% occur once, and the top ten carry around 0.78%. The specimen was naive CD8+ T cells from blood, with Jurkat cell RNA spiked in. These receptors all come from a human donor in good health. Some libraries in this study had Jurkat cell RNA spiked in. The CDR3 runs from the conserved cysteine through the conserved F or W. A D gene is named only where the DNA matches it firmly. Expanded clones get a size class; other rows say once, few or many, or leave the size out.

clone_size,v_call,d_call,j_call,cdr3_nt,cdr3_aa
many,TRBV12-3/TRBV12-4,-,TRBJ1-1,TGTGCCAGCAGTCCTCCGACAGGGAACACTGAAGCTTTCTTT,CASSPPTGNTEAFF
many,TRBV7-2,-,TRBJ1-5,TGTGCCAGCAGCTTAGAAGGAAACAATCAGCCCCAGCATTTT,CASSLEGNNQPQHF
-,TRBV20-1,-,TRBJ2-7,TGCAGTGCTAGAGATCCCCCCTACGAGCAGTACTTC,CSARDPPYEQYF
-,TRBV6-2/TRBV6-3,-,TRBJ2-1,TGTGCCAGCAGTTACTCGTCCATGTTAGACACCTACAGTGAGCAGTTCTTC,CASSYSSMLDTYSEQFF
-,TRBV5-4,-,TRBJ2-7,TGTGCCAGCAGCTCGGAGGACTCCTACTCCTACGAGCAGTACTTC,CASSSEDSYSYEQYF
few,TRBV25-1,TRBD2,TRBJ2-1,TGTGCCAGCAGTGAATATGAGGGCGGACTAGCGGGAACCAATGAGCAGTTCTTC,CASSEYEGGLAGTNEQFF
-,TRBV27,TRBD1,TRBJ1-2,TGTGCCAGCAGTTTATTGGGACAGGGGCAAGCTAACTATGGCTACACCTTC,CASSLLGQGQANYGYTF
many,TRBV12-5,TRBD2,TRBJ2-1,TGTGCTAGTGGTACTAGCGGGAGTCGGGGGAATGAGCAGTTCTTC,CASGTSGSRGNEQFF
-,TRBV4-3,-,TRBJ1-2,TGCGCCAGCAGCCAATCATGGGACCGTAGCTATGGCTACACCTTC,CASSQSWDRSYGYTF
few,TRBV9,-,TRBJ2-2,TGTGCCAGCAGCTACTCTTTACTTCGTCATACCGGGGAGCTGTTTTTT,CASSYSLLRHTGELFF
-,TRBV7-9,-,TRBJ2-3,TGTGCCAGCAGCCCGCCAGTAGCAGATACGCAGTATTTT,CASSPPVADTQYF
many,TRBV5-1,-,TRBJ1-1,TGCGCCAGCAGCCCGGGGACATCCCCGTTCCTCACTGAAGCTTTCTTT,CASSPGTSPFLTEAFF
many,TRBV9,TRBD1,TRBJ2-2,TGTGCCAGCATTTCCCGACAGGGGGATTTAAACACCGGGGAGCTGTTTTTT,CASISRQGDLNTGELFF
many,TRBV19,TRBD2,TRBJ2-7,TGTGCCAGTAGTATTAGCGGGGGAAGCTCCTACGAGCAGTACTTC,CASSISGGSSYEQYF
-,TRBV3-1,-,TRBJ2-7,TGTGCCAGCAGCCAAGTCGGGCTCGCGGGCTCTGAGTACGCGCCGTCCTTC,CASSQVGLAGSEYAPSF
-,TRBV4-1,-,TRBJ1-2,TGCGCCAGCAGCCAAGTTATGGGGCAAATTAACTATGGCTACACCTTC,CASSQVMGQINYGYTF
-,TRBV5-1,-,TRBJ2-7,TGCGCCCGCAGCTTGGCCGGCGGGTTCAAGCAGTACTTC,CARSLAGGFKQYF
-,TRBV14,TRBD1,TRBJ1-2,TGTGCCAGCAGCCCGGACAGGGGGAACTATGGCTCCGCCTTC,CASSPDRGNYGSAF
few,TRBV7-9,-,TRBJ2-2,TGTGCCAGCAGCTTTTCTCTCTCAGGCGGGGAGCTGTTTTTT,CASSFSLSGGELFF
few,TRBV4-3,-,TRBJ1-3,TGCGCCAGCAGCCAAGATCCGGGGACTGCCGGAAACACCATATATTTT,CASSQDPGTAGNTIYF
few,TRBV3-1,-,TRBJ1-2,TGTGCCAGCAGCCACAAGTGGGGTTATGGCTACACCTTC,CASSHKWGYGYTF